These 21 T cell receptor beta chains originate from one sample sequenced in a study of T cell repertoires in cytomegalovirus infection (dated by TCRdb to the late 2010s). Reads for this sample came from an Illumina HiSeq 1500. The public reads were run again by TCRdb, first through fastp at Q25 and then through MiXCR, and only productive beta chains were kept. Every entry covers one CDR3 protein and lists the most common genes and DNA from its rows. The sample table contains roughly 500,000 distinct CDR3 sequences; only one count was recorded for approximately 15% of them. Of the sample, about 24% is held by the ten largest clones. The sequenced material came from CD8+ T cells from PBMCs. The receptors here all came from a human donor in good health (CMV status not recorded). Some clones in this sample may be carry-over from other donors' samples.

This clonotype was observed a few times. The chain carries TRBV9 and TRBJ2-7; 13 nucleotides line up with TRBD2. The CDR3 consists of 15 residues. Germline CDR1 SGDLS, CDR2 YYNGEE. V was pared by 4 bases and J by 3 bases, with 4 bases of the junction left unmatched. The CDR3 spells CASSHGTSGIYEQYF. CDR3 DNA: TGTGCCAGCAGCCACGGGACTAGCGGGATCTACGAGCAGTACTTC.

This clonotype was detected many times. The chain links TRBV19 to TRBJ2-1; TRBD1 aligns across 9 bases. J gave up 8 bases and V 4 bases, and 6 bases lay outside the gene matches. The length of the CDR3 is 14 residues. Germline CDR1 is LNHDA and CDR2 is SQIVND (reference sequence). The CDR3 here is CASSKGQGLDEQFF. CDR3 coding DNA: TGTGCCAGTAGTAAGGGACAGGGTTTGGATGAGCAGTTCTTC.

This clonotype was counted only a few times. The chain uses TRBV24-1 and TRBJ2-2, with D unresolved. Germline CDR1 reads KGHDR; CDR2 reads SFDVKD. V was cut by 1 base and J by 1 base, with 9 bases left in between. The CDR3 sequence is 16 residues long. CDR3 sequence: CATSDFEAGNTGELFF. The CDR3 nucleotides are TGTGCCACCAGTGATTTCGAGGCAGGGAACACCGGGGAGCTGTTTTTT.

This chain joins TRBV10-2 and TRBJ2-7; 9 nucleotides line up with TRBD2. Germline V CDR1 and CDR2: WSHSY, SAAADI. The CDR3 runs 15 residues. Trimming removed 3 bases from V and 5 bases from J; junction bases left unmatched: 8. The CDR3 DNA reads TGCGCCAGCAGTGATTCGTTGGCGGGAGGGCACGAGCAGTACTTC. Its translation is CASSDSLAGGHEQYF.

CDR3 nucleotides: TGTGCCAGCAGTTACTCGAGGGGCAGGGGGAAAGAGACCCAGTACTTC. Translated, it gives CASSYSRGRGKETQYF. The chain carries TRBV6-5 and TRBJ2-5; 7 positions agree with TRBD1. J was trimmed by 3 bases and V by 0 bases; bases with no gene match: 7. Germline-derived CDR1 and CDR2 are MNHEY and SVGAGI. CDR3 size: 16 residues.

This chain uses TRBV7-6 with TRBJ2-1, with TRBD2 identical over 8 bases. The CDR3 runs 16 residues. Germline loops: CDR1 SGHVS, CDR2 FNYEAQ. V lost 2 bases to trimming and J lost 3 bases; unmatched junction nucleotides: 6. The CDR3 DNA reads TGTGCCAGCAGCTTACGGGGGGGGGCCCTCTACAATGAGCAGTTCTTC. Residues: CASSLRGGALYNEQFF.

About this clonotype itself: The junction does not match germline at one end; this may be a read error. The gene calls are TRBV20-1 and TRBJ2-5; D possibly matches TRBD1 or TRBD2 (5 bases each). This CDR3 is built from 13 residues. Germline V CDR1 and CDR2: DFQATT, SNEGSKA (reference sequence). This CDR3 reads CSAPERGQEIQYF. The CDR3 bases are TGCAGTGCCCCGGAGAGGGGCCAAGAGATCCAGTACTTC.

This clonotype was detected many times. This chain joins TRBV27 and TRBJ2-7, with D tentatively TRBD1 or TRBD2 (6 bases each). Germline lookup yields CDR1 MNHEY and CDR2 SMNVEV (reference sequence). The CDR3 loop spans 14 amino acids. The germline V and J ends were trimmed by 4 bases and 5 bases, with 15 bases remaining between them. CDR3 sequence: CASSWVGGKNEQYF. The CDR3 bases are TGTGCCAGCAGTTGGGTAGGGGGGAAGAACGAGCAGTACTTC.

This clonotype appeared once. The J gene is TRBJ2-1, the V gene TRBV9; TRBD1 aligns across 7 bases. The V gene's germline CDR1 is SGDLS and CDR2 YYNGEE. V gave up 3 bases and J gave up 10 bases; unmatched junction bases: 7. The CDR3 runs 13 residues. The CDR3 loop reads CASSEGDSTEQFF. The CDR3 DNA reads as TGTGCCAGCAGCGAGGGGGACAGCACGGAGCAGTTCTTC. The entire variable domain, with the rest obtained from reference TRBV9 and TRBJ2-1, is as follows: DSGVTQTPKHLITATGQRVTLRCSPRSGDLSVYWYQQSLDQGLQFLIQYYNGEERAKGNILERFSAQQFPDLHSELNLSSLELGDSALYFCASSEGDSTEQFFGPGTRLTVL.

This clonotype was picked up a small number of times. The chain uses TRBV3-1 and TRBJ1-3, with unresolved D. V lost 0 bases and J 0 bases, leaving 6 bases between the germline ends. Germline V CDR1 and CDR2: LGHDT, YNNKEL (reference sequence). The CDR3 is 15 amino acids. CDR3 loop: CASSQDTDSGNTIYF. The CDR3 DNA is TGTGCCAGCAGCCAAGATACGGACTCTGGAAACACCATATATTTT. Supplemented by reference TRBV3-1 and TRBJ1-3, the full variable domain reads DTAVSQTPKYLVTQMGNDKSIKCEQNLGHDTMYWYKQDSKKFLKIMFSYNNKELIINETVPNRFSPKSPDKAHLNLHINSLELGDSAVYFCASSQDTDSGNTIYFGEGSWLTVV.

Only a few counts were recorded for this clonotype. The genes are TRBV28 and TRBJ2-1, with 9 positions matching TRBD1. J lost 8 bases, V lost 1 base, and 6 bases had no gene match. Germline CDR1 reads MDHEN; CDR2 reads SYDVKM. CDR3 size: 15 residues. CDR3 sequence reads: CASSLLQGAGHEQFF. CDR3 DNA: TGTGCCAGCAGTTTATTACAGGGGGCGGGACATGAGCAGTTCTTC.

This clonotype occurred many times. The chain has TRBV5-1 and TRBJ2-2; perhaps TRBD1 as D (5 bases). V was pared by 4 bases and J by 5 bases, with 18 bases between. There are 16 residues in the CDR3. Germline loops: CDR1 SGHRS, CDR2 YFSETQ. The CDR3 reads CASSLRTRTVTGELFF. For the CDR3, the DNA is TGCGCCAGCAGCCTCCGGACACGAACCGTGACCGGGGAGCTGTTTTTT.

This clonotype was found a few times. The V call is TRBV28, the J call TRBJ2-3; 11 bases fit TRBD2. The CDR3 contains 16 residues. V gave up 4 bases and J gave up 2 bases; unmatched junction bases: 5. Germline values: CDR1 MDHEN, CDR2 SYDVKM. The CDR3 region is CASSWGTSGITDTQYF. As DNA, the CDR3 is TGTGCCAGCAGTTGGGGGACTAGCGGTATCACAGATACGCAGTATTTT.

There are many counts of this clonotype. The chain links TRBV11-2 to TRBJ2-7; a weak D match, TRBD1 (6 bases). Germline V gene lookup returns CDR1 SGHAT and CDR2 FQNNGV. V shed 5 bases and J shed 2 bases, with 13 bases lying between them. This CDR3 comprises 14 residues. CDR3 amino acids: CASSPGQWAYEQYF. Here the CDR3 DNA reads TGTGCCAGCAGCCCAGGACAGTGGGCCTACGAGCAGTACTTC.

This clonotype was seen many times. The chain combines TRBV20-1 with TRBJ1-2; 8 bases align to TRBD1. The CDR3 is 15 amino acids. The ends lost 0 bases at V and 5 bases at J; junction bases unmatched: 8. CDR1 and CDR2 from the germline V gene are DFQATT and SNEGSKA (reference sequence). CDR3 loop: CSARDSARGHYGYTF. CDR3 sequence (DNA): TGCAGTGCTAGAGATTCGGCCAGGGGGCATTATGGCTACACCTTC.

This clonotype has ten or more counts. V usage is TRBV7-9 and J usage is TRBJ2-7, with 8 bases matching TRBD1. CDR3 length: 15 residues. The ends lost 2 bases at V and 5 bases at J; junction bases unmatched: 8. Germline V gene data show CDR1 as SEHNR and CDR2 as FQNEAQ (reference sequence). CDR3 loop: CASSLPRTGSHEQYF. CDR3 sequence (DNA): TGTGCCAGCAGCTTACCGAGGACAGGGTCTCACGAGCAGTACTTC.

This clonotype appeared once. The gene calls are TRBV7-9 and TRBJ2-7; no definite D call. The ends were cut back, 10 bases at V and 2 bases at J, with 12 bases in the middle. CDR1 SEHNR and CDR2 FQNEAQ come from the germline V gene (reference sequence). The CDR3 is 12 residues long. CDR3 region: CAIQTYAYEQYF. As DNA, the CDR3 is TGTGCCATACAAACCTACGCCTACGAGCAGTACTTC.

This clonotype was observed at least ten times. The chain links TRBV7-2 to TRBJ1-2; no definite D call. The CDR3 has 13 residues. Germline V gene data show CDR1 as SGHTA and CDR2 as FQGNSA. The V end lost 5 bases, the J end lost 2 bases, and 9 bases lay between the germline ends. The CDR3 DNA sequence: TGTGCCAGCAGCCCCGGGCAGAACTATGGCTACACCTTC. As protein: CASSPGQNYGYTF.

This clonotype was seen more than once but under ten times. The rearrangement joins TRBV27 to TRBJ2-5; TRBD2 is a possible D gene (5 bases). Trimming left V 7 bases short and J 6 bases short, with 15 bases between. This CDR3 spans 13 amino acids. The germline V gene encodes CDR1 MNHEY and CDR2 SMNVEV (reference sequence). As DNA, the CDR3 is TGTGCCAGCACCCAGGACCCGGGGAAGACCCAGTACTTC. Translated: CASTQDPGKTQYF.

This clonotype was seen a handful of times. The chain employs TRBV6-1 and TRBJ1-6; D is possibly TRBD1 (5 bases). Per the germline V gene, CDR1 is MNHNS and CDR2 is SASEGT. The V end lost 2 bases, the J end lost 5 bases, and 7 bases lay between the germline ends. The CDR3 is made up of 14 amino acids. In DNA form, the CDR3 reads TGTGCCAGCAGTGAAATAGGGGATAATTCACCCCTCCACTTT. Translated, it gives CASSEIGDNSPLHF.

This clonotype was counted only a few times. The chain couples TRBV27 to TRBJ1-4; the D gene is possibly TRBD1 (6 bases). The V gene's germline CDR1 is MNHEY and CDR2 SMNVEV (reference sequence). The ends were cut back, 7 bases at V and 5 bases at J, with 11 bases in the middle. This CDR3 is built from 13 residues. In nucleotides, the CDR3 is TGTGCCAGCACGGGGGGCTCGAATGAAAAACTGTTTTTT. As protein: CASTGGSNEKLFF.